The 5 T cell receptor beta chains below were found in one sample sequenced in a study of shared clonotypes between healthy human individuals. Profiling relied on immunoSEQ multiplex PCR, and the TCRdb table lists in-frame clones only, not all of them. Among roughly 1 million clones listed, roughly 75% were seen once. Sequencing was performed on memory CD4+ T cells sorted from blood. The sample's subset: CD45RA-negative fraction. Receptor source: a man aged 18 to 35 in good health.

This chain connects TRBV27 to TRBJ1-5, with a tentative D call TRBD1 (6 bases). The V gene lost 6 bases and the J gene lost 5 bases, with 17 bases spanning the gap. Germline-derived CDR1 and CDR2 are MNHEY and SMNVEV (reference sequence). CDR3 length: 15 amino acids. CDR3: CASRKGQGPYQPQHF. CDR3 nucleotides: TGTGCCAGCAGGAAGGGGCAGGGGCCCTATCAGCCCCAGCATTTT.

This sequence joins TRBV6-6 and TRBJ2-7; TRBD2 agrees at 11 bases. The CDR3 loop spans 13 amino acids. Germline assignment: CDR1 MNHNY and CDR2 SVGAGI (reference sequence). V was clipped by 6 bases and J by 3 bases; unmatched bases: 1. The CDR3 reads CASRLAGDYEQYF. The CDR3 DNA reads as TGTGCCAGCAGACTAGCGGGGGACTACGAGCAGTACTTC.

This CDR3 is CASSLYWVAGLNTEAFF. DNA of the CDR3: TGTGCCAGCAGTTTATACTGGGTAGCGGGGTTGAACACTGAAGCTTTCTTT. The chain uses TRBV27 and TRBJ1-1; D not certain. The CDR3 is 17 residues long. Looked up from germline, CDR1 is MNHEY and CDR2 is SMNVEV (reference sequence). Trimming left V 1 base short and J 0 bases short, with 15 bases between.

DNA for the CDR3: TGTGCCAGCAGCCCGATTCTTGGAAACACCATATATTTT. Translated: CASSPILGNTIYF. The V call is TRBV6-1, the J call TRBJ1-3; D unresolved. The CDR3 spans 13 residues. Trimming stripped 6 bases from V and 3 bases from J, with 9 bases between. The germline V gene has CDR1 MNHNS and CDR2 SASEGT.

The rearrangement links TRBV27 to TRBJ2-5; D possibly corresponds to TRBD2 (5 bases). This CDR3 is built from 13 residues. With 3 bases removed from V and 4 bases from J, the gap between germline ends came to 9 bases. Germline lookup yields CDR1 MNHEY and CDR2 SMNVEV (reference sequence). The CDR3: CASSFGGGETQYF. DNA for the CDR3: TGTGCCAGCAGTTTTGGAGGCGGAGAGACCCAGTACTTC.